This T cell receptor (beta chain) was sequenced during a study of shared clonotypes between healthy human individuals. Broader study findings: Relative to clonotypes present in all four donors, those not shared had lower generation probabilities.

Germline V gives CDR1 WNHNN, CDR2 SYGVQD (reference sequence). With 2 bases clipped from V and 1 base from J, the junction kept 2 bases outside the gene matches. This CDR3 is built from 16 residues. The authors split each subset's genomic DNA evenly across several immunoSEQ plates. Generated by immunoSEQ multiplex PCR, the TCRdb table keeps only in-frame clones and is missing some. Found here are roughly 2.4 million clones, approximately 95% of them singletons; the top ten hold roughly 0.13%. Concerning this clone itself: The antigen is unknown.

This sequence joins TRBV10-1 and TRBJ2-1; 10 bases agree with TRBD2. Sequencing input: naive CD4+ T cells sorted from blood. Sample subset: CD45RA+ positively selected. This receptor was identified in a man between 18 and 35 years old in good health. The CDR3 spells CASSEALAGSYNEQFF. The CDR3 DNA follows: TGCGCCAGCAGTGAGGCACTAGCGGGATCCTACAATGAGCAGTTCTTC.